These 11 T cell receptor beta chains share one sample of origin, sequenced in a study of cytomegalovirus exposure and HLA in healthy donors. A multiplex PCR was run with 60 Vbeta primers and 13 Jbeta primers. Repertoires were generated with immunoSEQ multiplex PCR, while TCRdb's copy carries only in-frame clones and drops some. Among 150,000 or so clones listed, about 76% were seen once. Sample: PBMCs. The receptors derive from a female donor in good health and CMV-seronegative.

The V and J genes are TRBV25-1 and TRBJ2-7; 10 nucleotides match TRBD2. The CDR3 has 16 residues. V was pared by 0 bases and J by 5 bases, with 7 bases of the junction left unmatched. Germline CDR1 MGHDK, CDR2 SYGVNS. The CDR3 bases are TGTGCCAGCAGTGAATACCCAGCGGGAGGGCCCCACGAGCAGTACTTC. This sequence encodes CASSEYPAGGPHEQYF.

In DNA, the CDR3 is TGTGCCAGCAGGGGACTATTCTACAATGAGCAGTTCTTC. It codes for CASRGLFYNEQFF. The chain carries TRBV25-1 and TRBJ2-1; 7 positions agree with TRBD2. The germline V gene has CDR1 MGHDK and CDR2 SYGVNS. CDR3 size: 13 residues. Trimming at V came to 6 bases and at J to 3 bases, leaving 2 bases not matched to a gene.

This sequence joins TRBV27 and TRBJ1-5; 8 bases are a match to TRBD1. This CDR3 is built from 16 residues. Trimming took 0 bases from V and 0 from J; bases not matched to a gene: 1. In germline, CDR1 is MNHEY, CDR2 SMNVEV (reference sequence). This CDR3 reads CASSLSQGDSNQPQHF. The CDR3 DNA is TGTGCCAGCAGTTTATCACAGGGGGATAGCAATCAGCCCCAGCATTTT.

The chain is built from TRBV7-8 and TRBJ2-7, with D hard to call. The CDR3 has 14 amino acids. V dropped 3 bases and J dropped 4 bases, with 13 bases sitting between them. Per germline, CDR1 SGHVS and CDR2 FQNEAQ. The CDR3: CASSFPPNRYEQYF. The CDR3 DNA reads as TGTGCCAGCAGCTTTCCCCCAAATCGGTACGAGCAGTACTTC.

CDR3 loop: CASSYRGQGMNTEAFF. The CDR3 DNA reads as TGTGCCAGCAGCTACAGGGGACAGGGGATGAACACTGAAGCTTTCTTT. The chain has TRBV5-5 and TRBJ1-1; 10 nucleotides match TRBD1. CDR3 length: 16 residues. The germline gives CDR1 SGHKS, CDR2 YYEKEE (reference sequence). Unmatched junction bases numbered 5, after V lost 3 bases and J lost 0 bases.

This rearrangement joins TRBV5-1 to TRBJ2-1; D is possibly TRBD2 (5 bases). CDR3 length: 13 residues. The V gene lost 2 bases and the J gene lost 2 bases, with 5 bases spanning the gap. CDR1 and CDR2 from the germline V gene are SGHRS and YFSETQ. The CDR3 coding sequence is TGCGCCAGCAGCTTCGGGACCTACAATGAGCAGTTCTTC. Translated, it gives CASSFGTYNEQFF. Complete variable domain (other parts from reference TRBV5-1 and TRBJ2-1): KAGVTQTPRYLIKTRGQQVTLSCSPISGHRSVSWYQQTPGQGLQFLFEYFSETQRNKGNFPGRFSGRQFSNSRSEMNVSTLELGDSALYLCASSFGTYNEQFFGPGTRLTVL.

V and J are TRBV5-1 and TRBJ1-1, with D possibly matching TRBD1 (6 bases). Trimming shortened V by 3 bases and J by 4 bases, and 10 bases separated the two germline ends. CDR3 length: 13 residues. Germline V lookup: CDR1 SGHRS, CDR2 YFSETQ. CDR3 coding DNA: TGCGCCAGCAGCTCACTACAGGGCACTGAAGCTTTCTTT. Protein: CASSSLQGTEAFF.

The genes are TRBV5-1 and TRBJ2-2; the D is unclear. In germline, CDR1 is SGHRS, CDR2 YFSETQ. The CDR3 loop spans 15 amino acids. V was pared by 0 bases and J by 0 bases, with 6 bases between. CDR3 sequence reads: CASSLVSTNTGELFF. DNA for the CDR3: TGCGCCAGCAGCTTGGTTAGCACGAACACCGGGGAGCTGTTTTTT.

The chain uses TRBV5-1 and TRBJ1-1, with 7 positions matching TRBD1. Germline CDR1 and CDR2: SGHRS and YFSETQ. The V segment lost 4 bases and the J segment 3 bases; nucleotides outside the gene matches: 6. This CDR3 has 14 residues. CDR3 protein: CASSLQGVDTEAFF. Written as DNA, the CDR3 is TGCGCCAGCAGCCTCCAGGGGGTCGACACTGAAGCTTTCTTT.

This clone was detected only a few times. This chain uses TRBV7-2 with TRBJ2-7; TRBD2 agrees at 9 bases. CDR1 is SGHTA and CDR2 is FQGNSA in the germline V gene. The CDR3 covers 15 residues. Trimming at V came to 6 bases and at J to 4 bases, leaving 10 bases not matched to a gene. The CDR3 nucleotides are TGTGCCAGCAGTGCGGGGGGGGCACAAGCGTACGAGCAGTACTTC. As protein: CASSAGGAQAYEQYF.

The V call is TRBV5-1, the J call TRBJ2-7; the match to TRBD1 covers 9 bases. Trimming at V came to 4 bases and at J to 1 base, leaving 9 bases not matched to a gene. The CDR3 has 16 amino acids. CDR1 and CDR2 from the germline V gene are SGHRS and YFSETQ. CDR3 coding DNA: TGCGCCAGCAGCCTGGGCGGGACAGGGTGGTCCTACGAGCAGTACTTC. It specifies CASSLGGTGWSYEQYF.